This T cell receptor (beta chain) emerged from a study of OX40 agonist ivuxolimab in advanced cancers. Study-wide context: Ivuxolimab was an agonistic, fully human IgG2 monoclonal antibody directed against OX40 (CD134), a costimulatory receptor. The paper reports the monotherapy dose-escalation portion (N ≈ 50 patients) of the phase I ivuxolimab trial. Patients were allowed to have had prior anti-PD-1, anti-PD-L1 or anti-CTLA-4 therapy, and approximately 41% of the dose-escalation patients had previously received checkpoint inhibitors. Intravenous ivuxolimab was administered to patients every 2 weeks at six dose levels: 0.01, 0.1, 0.3, 1.5, 3 and 10 mg/kg. Peripheral TCRbeta sequencing aimed to test whether ivuxolimab altered TCR sequence diversity and caused clonal T-cell expansion. Among the roughly 50 dose-escalation patients, about 20 had hepatocellular carcinoma, approximately 15 melanoma, 9 renal cell carcinoma and 9 head and neck cancer. The dose-escalation cohort was roughly 87% male with a mean age of approximately 60 years, ranging from roughly 20 to 80. Partial responses occurred in three dose-escalation patients: two with cutaneous melanoma and one with hepatocellular carcinoma. What the study reported, not specific to this receptor: Which antigens the clonally expanded peripheral T cells were specific for was not determined. At doses from 0.1 to 3.0 mg/kg, clonal expansion was seen in both CD4+ and CD8+ blood T cells between baseline and week 6. Partial responders in the 0.1-3.0 mg/kg groups had among the lowest normalized peripheral clonal expansion, especially among CD8+ T cells. Low levels of normalized T-cell clonal expansion were also seen in some patients who did not respond. After ivuxolimab, expanded clones were on average more numerous among CD8+ T cells than among CD4+ T cells.

Genomic DNA was isolated from the sorted cells so that the TCRbeta CDR3 region could be sequenced. TCRbeta CDR3 regions were sequenced using the immunoSEQ Assay. Entries here come from immuneACCESS through TCRdb and include only in-frame sequences with V and J called. Some clones fail to appear in such tables; in the studies checked, an unresolved V gene covers under half of the shortfall, and the cause of the remainder is unknown. This sample gives over 45,000 clones in total; roughly 90% of them show up just once. Jointly, the top ten make up 1.3% to 1.5% of the sample. V is clipped by 1 base and J by 3 bases, and the sequence between their germline boundaries is 13 bases long. The CDR3 starts with the cysteine, ends with the phenylalanine, and has 16 residues. Just the 48-base CDR3 DNA is kept, in frame starting at base 1. Based on the germline V gene, the CDR1 and CDR2 sequences are SGHVS and FQNEAQ.

Of note for this clone: Its antigen is unknown. There are no base qualities to consult, and no much larger clone falls within one base.

The trial excluded patients who had a history of autoimmune disease or were on systemic immunosuppression. Peripheral blood for TCR sequencing was collected from all dose cohorts at baseline, on cycle 4 day 1, and on cycle 7 day 1. Samples were obtained from an open-label, multicenter, first-in-human phase I dose-escalation trial of ivuxolimab. Adults with locally advanced or metastatic head and neck squamous cell, hepatocellular, melanoma or renal cell carcinoma were enrolled in the trial. CD4+ and CD8+ T cells were sorted separately from peripheral blood before TCR sequencing. Here the chain combines TRBV7-8 and TRBJ2-1; possibly the D gene is TRBD2, per 5 matching bases. This specimen consisted of CD4+ or CD8+ T cells sorted from blood, obtained in a trial of the OX40 agonist ivuxolimab. This clonotype was sampled from an adult with an advanced solid tumor such as melanoma, head and neck, liver or kidney cancer. For the CDR3, the sequence is CASSLDFGGSYNEQFF. The DNA sequence follows: TGTGCCAGCAGCTTAGATTTCGGTGGGAGCTACAATGAGCAGTTCTTC.